Listed here are 13 T cell receptor beta chains from one sample, sequenced in a study of a mutant IDH1 vaccine in newly diagnosed glioma. Time point given: week 5, during vaccination. Vaccination used 300 ug of mutant IDH1 20-mer peptide per dose, with topical imiquimod. Only in-frame clones appear in the TCRdb table, and some are missing; sequencing was by immunoSEQ multiplex PCR. The table shows around 32,000 clones, with roughly nine tenths occurring only once. Their cognate antigens are unknown. Sequenced material: peripheral blood mononuclear cells (PBMCs), taken from a glioma patient whose treatment included an IDH1 peptide vaccine. These receptors all stem from a woman aged 40 to 49 with glioma. Some clones in this sample may be carry-over from other donors' samples.

The gene calls are TRBV28 and TRBJ2-1; D is perhaps TRBD1 or TRBD2 (6 bases each). This CDR3 has 13 amino acids. In germline, CDR1 is MDHEN, CDR2 SYDVKM. V was pared by 6 bases and J by 4 bases, with 10 bases between. The CDR3 DNA reads TGTGCCAGCAGGTGGAGGGGGTACAATGAGCAGTTCTTC. This translates into CASRWRGYNEQFF.

This clone was counted a single time. The rearrangement links TRBV11-1 to TRBJ2-7; maybe TRBD2 (5 bases). Germline values: CDR1 SGHAT, CDR2 FQDESV (reference sequence). V was cut by 9 bases and J by 0 bases, with 15 bases left in between. The CDR3 extends over 14 amino acids. Here the CDR3 reads CASEDRADSYEQYF. For the CDR3, the DNA is TGTGCCAGTGAGGATCGAGCGGACTCCTACGAGCAGTACTTC.

The chain carries TRBV7-3 and TRBJ2-1, with 13 bases matching TRBD2. The CDR3 has 18 residues. Germline CDR1 SGHTA, CDR2 FQGTGA. Trimming at V came to 5 bases and at J to 7 bases, leaving 14 bases not matched to a gene. The CDR3 region has the DNA TGTGCCAGCAGCCCAAATTCCGCGACTAGCGGGGGGTTTAATGAGCAGTTCTTC. Protein sequence: CASSPNSATSGGFNEQFF.

The chain couples TRBV7-9 to TRBJ2-7; D is perhaps TRBD2 (5 bases). The CDR3 contains 16 residues. CDR1 is SEHNR and CDR2 is FQNEAQ in the germline V gene (reference sequence). Trimming removed 1 base at V and 7 bases at J, with 20 bases between. CDR3 nucleotides: TGTGCCAGCAGCTTAGACCTTGAGGGTTTTCTACGAGAGCAGTACTTC. Protein: CASSLDLEGFLREQYF.

This clone has only a few counts. V and J are TRBV6-6 and TRBJ1-4; possible D gene TRBD1, 5 bases. V lost 3 bases to trimming and J lost 6 bases, with 11 bases between them. CDR1 is MNHNY and CDR2 is SVGAGI in the germline V gene (reference sequence). CDR3 length equals 14 residues. CDR3 amino acids: CASSYGALDEKLFF. The CDR3 region has the DNA TGTGCCAGCAGTTATGGGGCTTTAGATGAAAAACTGTTTTTT.

The chain recombines TRBV19 with TRBJ2-2, with no clear D. Trimming took 7 bases from V and 7 from J, leaving 13 bases between them. The CDR3 has 13 residues. Germline-derived CDR1 and CDR2 are LNHDA and SQIVND (reference sequence). CDR3 in amino acids: CASTISWGGELFF. The CDR3 coding sequence is TGTGCCAGTACCATCTCTTGGGGCGGGGAGCTGTTTTTT.

The chain links TRBV7-3 to TRBJ2-1; 12 bases line up with TRBD2. Trimming took 5 bases from V and 9 from J; bases not matched to a gene: 11. CDR3 length equals 16 residues. Germline assignment: CDR1 SGHTA and CDR2 FQGTGA. CDR3 region: CASSPGLAGGRVEQFF. CDR3 nucleotide sequence: TGTGCCAGCAGCCCGGGGCTAGCGGGAGGGCGTGTTGAGCAGTTCTTC. Full variable domain (missing parts from reference TRBV7-3 and TRBJ2-1): GAGVSQTPSNKVTEKGKYVELRCDPISGHTALYWYRQSLGQGPEFLIYFQGTGAADDSGLPNDRFFAVRPEGSVSTLKIQRTERGDSAVYLCASSPGLAGGRVEQFFGPGTRLTVL.

The chain joins TRBV19 to TRBJ2-2; either TRBD1 or TRBD2 may fit D (5 bases each). Trimming stripped 0 bases from V and 9 bases from J, with 11 bases between. The CDR3 consists of 14 residues. Germline lookup yields CDR1 LNHDA and CDR2 SQIVND (reference sequence). CDR3: CASSIDPGRRELFF. The CDR3 DNA reads TGTGCCAGTAGTATAGATCCGGGGCGCCGGGAGCTGTTTTTT.

V and J are TRBV11-3 and TRBJ2-1; weak D call: TRBD1 (6 bases). The CDR3 contains 13 residues. Trimming took 6 bases from V and 8 from J, leaving 14 bases between them. The germline gives CDR1 SGHNT, CDR2 YENEEA. DNA for the CDR3: TGTGCCAGCAGAAAAGGGGGAACGGATGAGCAGTTCTTC. Translating it yields CASRKGGTDEQFF.

In the case of this clone: The junction does not match germline at one end; this may be a read error. The chain combines TRBV7-2 with TRBJ2-2; D gene uncertain. The CDR3 consists of 14 residues. Germline V lookup: CDR1 SGHTA, CDR2 FQGNSA. Written as DNA, the CDR3 is TGTGCCGGCAGCCCACTCGCGAGAACCGGGGAGCTGTTTTTT. This sequence encodes CAGSPLARTGELFF.

The chain uses TRBV7-2 and TRBJ2-7; a possible D gene is TRBD1 (6 bases). The V gene's germline CDR1 is SGHTA and CDR2 FQGNSA. Trimming pared 1 base from V and 5 bases from J, leaving 9 bases between. The length of the CDR3 is 13 residues. The CDR3 DNA reads as TGTGCCAGCAGCTTAGGGCCAGGGGACGAGCAGTACTTC. This encodes CASSLGPGDEQYF.

The chain uses TRBV29-1 and TRBJ2-1; 7 bases agree with TRBD1. This CDR3 has 14 residues. Germline V gene sequence: CDR1 SQVTM, CDR2 ANQGSEA. Losses at the gene ends were 8 bases for V and 9 bases for J; bases not matched to a gene: 16. This CDR3 reads CSHQGEYIGGEQFF. In nucleotides, the CDR3 is TGCAGCCATCAGGGGGAGTATATTGGGGGTGAGCAGTTCTTC.

This chain links TRBV9 with TRBJ1-1; TRBD1 matches at 12 bases. Germline V gene sequence: CDR1 SGDLS, CDR2 YYNGEE. V was clipped by 3 bases and J by 11 bases; unmatched bases: 8. This CDR3 has 14 amino acids. The DNA of the CDR3 is TGTGCCAGCAGCGCGGGGGGACAGGGGGCCGGCGCTTTCTTT. As protein: CASSAGGQGAGAFF.